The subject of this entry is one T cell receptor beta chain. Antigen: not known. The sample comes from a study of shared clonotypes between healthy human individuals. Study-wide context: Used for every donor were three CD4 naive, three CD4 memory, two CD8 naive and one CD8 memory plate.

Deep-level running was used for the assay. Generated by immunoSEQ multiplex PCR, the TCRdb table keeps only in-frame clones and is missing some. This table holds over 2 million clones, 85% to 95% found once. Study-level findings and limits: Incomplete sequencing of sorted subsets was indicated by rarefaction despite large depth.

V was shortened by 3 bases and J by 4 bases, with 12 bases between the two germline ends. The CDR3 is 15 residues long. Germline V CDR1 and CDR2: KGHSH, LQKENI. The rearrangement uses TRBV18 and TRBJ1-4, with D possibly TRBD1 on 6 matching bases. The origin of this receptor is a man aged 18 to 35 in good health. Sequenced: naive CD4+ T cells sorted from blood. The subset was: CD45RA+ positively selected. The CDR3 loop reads CASSPATGLNEKLFF. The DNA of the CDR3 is TGTGCCAGCTCACCTGCGACAGGACTTAATGAAAAACTGTTTTTT.